These T cell receptor beta chains were read from a single sample in a study of PD-L1 blockade in urothelial cancer. Measured with immunoSEQ multiplex PCR; TCRdb has only the in-frame clones, and not every one. The data hold 45,000 or so clones, with roughly four fifths observed a single time. The sample was PBMCs, taken around atezolizumab (anti-PD-L1) treatment. The source is a man in his 70s with urothelial cancer. Both conserved end residues are part of each CDR3. A D gene is named only where the DNA matches it firmly. The listing skips clone size in some rows; elsewhere it reads once, few, many or a size class.

d_call | j_call | clone_size | v_call | cdr3_aa | cdr3_nt
- | TRBJ2-1 | - | TRBV5-6 | CASSSAMRGYNEQFF | TGTGCCAGCAGCTCGGCGATGCGGGGCTACAATGAGCAGTTCTTC
- | TRBJ1-5 | - | TRBV6-1 | CASMEGSSKDQPQHF | TGTGCCAGCATGGAGGGGTCGTCGAAGGATCAGCCCCAGCATTTT
TRBD1 | TRBJ1-1 | - | TRBV18 | CASSPRRGRDTEAFF | TGTGCCAGCTCACCAAGAAGGGGGCGGGACACTGAAGCTTTCTTT
- | TRBJ1-1 | - | TRBV7-3 | CASSRTAIQDTEAFF | TGTGCCAGCAGTCGGACAGCCATCCAGGACACTGAAGCTTTCTTT
TRBD1 | TRBJ1-2 | - | TRBV27 | CASSADRDYGYTF | TGTGCCAGCAGCGCTGACAGGGACTATGGCTACACCTTC
TRBD1 | TRBJ2-7 | - | TRBV2 | CASTVQGSSYEQYF | TGTGCCAGCACCGTACAGGGGAGCTCCTACGAGCAGTACTTC
TRBD1 | TRBJ1-2 | once | TRBV2 | CASSEPYRGGWYGYTF | TGTGCCAGCAGTGAACCATACAGGGGGGGGTGGTATGGCTACACCTTC
- | TRBJ1-2 | - | TRBV5-4 | CASSLRTGNYGYTF | TGTGCCAGCAGCCTACGTACAGGGAACTATGGCTACACCTTC
- | TRBJ2-7 | - | TRBV7-8 | CASSLPGSAYEQYF | TGTGCCAGCAGCTTGCCGGGATCGGCCTACGAGCAGTACTTC
- | TRBJ2-1 | - | TRBV19 | CASSIVRAGEQFF | TGTGCCAGTAGTATAGTAAGAGCCGGTGAGCAGTTCTTC
TRBD1 | TRBJ2-7 | - | TRBV29-1 | CSFRQGSYEQYF | TGCAGCTTTCGACAGGGAAGCTACGAGCAGTACTTC
- | TRBJ1-1 | - | TRBV5-1 | CASSLDGGNTEAFF | TGCGCCAGCAGCTTGGACGGCGGGAACACTGAAGCTTTCTTT
TRBD1 | TRBJ2-1 | once | TRBV7-2 | CASSQWTGGSYEQFF | TGTGCCAGCAGCCAATGGACAGGGGGGTCGTATGAGCAGTTCTTC
- | TRBJ2-5 | - | TRBV7-8 | CASSPTSTSETQYF | TGTGCCAGCAGTCCAACTAGCACCTCGGAGACCCAGTACTTC
- | TRBJ2-7 | - | TRBV20-1 | CSAQSEYEQYF | TGCAGTGCCCAATCTGAGTACGAGCAGTACTTC
- | TRBJ1-5 | - | TRBV15 | CATSRDPRGDNQPQHF | TGTGCCACCAGCAGAGATCCACGGGGGGATAATCAGCCCCAGCATTTT
- | TRBJ1-2 | few | TRBV6-5 | CASSYRGGGYTF | TGTGCCAGCAGTTACAGGGGTGGTGGCTACACCTTC
TRBD1 | TRBJ1-4 | - | TRBV19 | CASRDRGHGEKLFF | TGTGCCAGTAGGGACAGGGGGCATGGTGAAAAACTGTTTTTT
- | TRBJ1-1 | - | TRBV15 | CATSRGLGRHTRPEAFF | TGTGCCACCAGCAGAGGACTAGGTAGACACACCAGACCTGAAGCTTTCTTT
- | TRBJ2-5 | - | TRBV10-3 | CAISEGRERDSQYF | TGTGCCATCAGTGAGGGTCGGGAAAGAGATAGCCAGTACTTC
TRBD1 | TRBJ2-2 | - | TRBV5-1 | CASSLDRVSTGELFF | TGCGCCAGCAGCCTTGACAGGGTGTCGACCGGGGAGCTGTTTTTT
- | TRBJ1-2 | few | TRBV6-4 | CASSDEGVGYTF | TGTGCCAGCAGTGACGAGGGGGTTGGCTACACCTTC
- | TRBJ1-1 | - | TRBV30 | CAWTSLQMNTEAFF | TGTGCCTGGACGAGTTTACAGATGAACACTGAAGCTTTCTTT
- | TRBJ2-5 | - | TRBV6-5 | CASSKGFVQTQYF | TGTGCCAGCAGCAAGGGGTTCGTCCAGACCCAGTACTTC
- | TRBJ2-7 | - | TRBV6-5 | CASSSQVRSYEQYF | TGTGCCAGCAGTTCCCAAGTACGGTCCTACGAGCAGTACTTC
TRBD2 | TRBJ2-7 | once | TRBV10-1 | CASSESGEGQYEQYF | TGCGCCAGCAGTGAGTCTGGGGAGGGTCAATACGAGCAGTACTTC
- | TRBJ2-7 | - | TRBV6-5 | CASSYTDSSYEQYF | TGTGCCAGCAGTTACACGGACAGCTCCTACGAGCAGTACTTC
- | TRBJ1-2 | - | TRBV5-4 | CASSFGGGYGYTF | TGTGCCAGCAGCTTTGGCGGGGGCTATGGCTACACCTTC
TRBD2 | TRBJ2-5 | - | TRBV7-2 | CASSSGLAETQYF | TGTGCCAGCAGCTCGGGACTAGCAGAGACCCAGTACTTC
TRBD1 | TRBJ2-1 | - | TRBV5-8 | CASSRRTGLSYNEQFF | TGTGCCAGCAGCCGTAGGACAGGGTTATCCTACAATGAGCAGTTCTTC
TRBD1 | TRBJ1-2 | medium-sized | TRBV15 | CATSSRTGSGYTF | TGTGCCACCAGCAGTCGGACAGGGTCTGGCTACACCTTC
- | TRBJ1-5 | - | TRBV5-6 | CASSFRGYDQPQHF | TGTGCCAGCAGCTTTAGGGGCTACGATCAGCCCCAGCATTTT
- | TRBJ2-2 | few | TRBV7-2 | CASSLTGANTGELFF | TGTGCCAGCAGCTTAACGGGAGCGAACACCGGGGAGCTGTTTTTT
- | TRBJ1-1 | - | TRBV30 | CAWRALAEAFF | TGTGCCTGGAGAGCCCTCGCTGAAGCTTTCTTT
- | TRBJ2-1 | - | TRBV18 | CASSPLRDYNEQFF | TGTGCCAGCTCACCACTGCGTGACTACAATGAGCAGTTCTTC
- | TRBJ2-7 | once | TRBV19 | CASSYSGFLGGEQYF | TGTGCCAGTAGTTACTCGGGGTTCCTGGGGGGAGAGCAGTACTTC
TRBD1 | TRBJ2-5 | - | TRBV5-1 | CASSGGTGGQETQYF | TGCGCCAGCAGCGGGGGGACAGGGGGCCAAGAGACCCAGTACTTC
- | TRBJ1-2 | few | TRBV5-4 | CASSLGGRYGYTF | TGTGCCAGCAGCTTGGGCGGGCGCTATGGCTACACCTTC
- | TRBJ2-4 | - | TRBV30 | CAWKGVAKNIQYF | TGTGCCTGGAAAGGGGTAGCCAAAAACATTCAGTACTTC
TRBD2 | TRBJ2-1 | - | TRBV5-1 | CASSPVASGRDEQFF | TGCGCCAGCAGCCCGGTGGCTAGCGGGAGAGATGAGCAGTTCTTC
- | TRBJ1-3 | few | TRBV10-3 | CAIRTIDGNTIYF | TGTGCCATCCGTACTATCGATGGAAACACCATATATTTT
- | TRBJ1-5 | - | TRBV11-2 | CASSLDGNSNQPQHF | TGTGCCAGCAGCTTAGATGGCAATAGCAATCAGCCCCAGCATTTT
- | TRBJ2-5 | - | TRBV6-5 | CASSYSGGATETQYF | TGTGCCAGCAGTTACTCTGGCGGGGCCACTGAGACCCAGTACTTC
- | TRBJ2-5 | - | TRBV5-4 | CASSLGPAETQYF | TGTGCCAGCAGCTTGGGTCCAGCGGAGACCCAGTACTTC
- | TRBJ1-6 | - | TRBV7-2 | CASQTNRVGNSPLHF | TGTGCCAGCCAGACGAACAGGGTTGGTAATTCACCCCTCCACTTT
TRBD1 | TRBJ2-7 | - | TRBV28 | CASSRGQATYEQYF | TGTGCCAGCAGCCGTGGACAGGCCACCTACGAGCAGTACTTC
TRBD1 | TRBJ1-3 | - | TRBV5-1 | CASSFGTGGEGTIYF | TGCGCCAGCAGCTTTGGGACAGGGGGCGAGGGCACCATATATTTT
TRBD2 | TRBJ2-3 | - | TRBV28 | CASSFSGEGTDTQYF | TGTGCCAGCAGTTTTTCGGGGGAGGGGACAGATACGCAGTATTTT